These 6 T cell receptor beta chains were sequenced from one sample in a study of patients with pleural tuberculosis. TCRdb independently ran MiXCR on the reads; one entry per CDR3 protein. Among under 65,000 distinct CDR3 sequences listed, less than 9.5% were seen once. The source is a human donor with pleural tuberculosis.

The CDR3 is CSARGQGDGGYTF. CDR3 bases: TGCAGCGCTCGCGGACAGGGAGATGGTGGCTACACCTTC. This rearrangement joins TRBV29-1 to TRBJ1-2; 8 bases line up with TRBD1. Germline CDR1 reads SQVTM; CDR2 reads ANQGSEA. The CDR3 is 13 residues long. V lost 7 bases, J lost 7 bases, and 11 bases stayed unmatched.

This clonotype has only a few counts. V gene TRBV30 combines with J gene TRBJ1-1, with D tentatively TRBD1 (5 bases). Trimming took 1 base from V and 10 from J, leaving 10 bases between them. Germline CDR1 is GTSNPN and CDR2 is SVGIG (reference sequence). The CDR3 contains 11 residues. The CDR3 is CAWSGGTAAFF. The CDR3 DNA is TGTGCCTGGAGTGGGGGGACGGCAGCTTTCTTT.

There are many counts of this clonotype. DNA for the CDR3: TGCAGTGCTAGAGGATGGACAGGGGACCCAGATACGCAGTATTTT. Residues: CSARGWTGDPDTQYF. V and J are TRBV20-1 and TRBJ2-3, with 9 bases lining up with TRBD1. Germline CDR1 DFQATT, CDR2 SNEGSKA (reference sequence). The CDR3 contains 15 residues. V lost 1 base, J lost 4 bases, and 6 bases stayed unmatched.

This clonotype showed up many times. This chain connects TRBV20-1 to TRBJ1-2, with 7 bases lining up with TRBD1. This CDR3 region has 16 residues. Per germline, CDR1 DFQATT and CDR2 SNEGSKA (reference sequence). The junction had 10 bases not matched to a gene; V was cut back by 0 bases and J by 3 bases. The DNA for the CDR3 is TGCAGTGCTAGAGACCGCAAAACAGGGGCCGACTATGGCTACACCTTC. As protein: CSARDRKTGADYGYTF.

This clonotype has at least ten counts. CDR3 sequence reads: CASSLLGNTEAFF. The CDR3 bases are TGTGCCAGCAGTTTACTCGGTAACACTGAAGCTTTCTTT. The V and J genes are TRBV27 and TRBJ1-1; D is ambiguous. CDR3 length: 13 residues. In germline, CDR1 is MNHEY, CDR2 SMNVEV (reference sequence). V was cut by 2 bases and J by 2 bases, with 6 bases left in between.

Worth noting for this clonotype: A much larger clone lies a single base off, so this may be a read error. The rearrangement uses TRBV20-1 and TRBJ2-1, with D tentatively TRBD1 or TRBD2 (5 bases each). Germline CDR1 reads DFQATT; CDR2 reads SNEGSKA (reference sequence). The V end lost 4 bases, the J end lost 3 bases, and 13 bases lay between the germline ends. CDR3 length equals 14 residues. The CDR3 nucleotides read TGCAGTGCTACCGGGACGAATGTCTACAATGAGCAGTTCTTC. This sequence encodes CSATGTNVYNEQFF.